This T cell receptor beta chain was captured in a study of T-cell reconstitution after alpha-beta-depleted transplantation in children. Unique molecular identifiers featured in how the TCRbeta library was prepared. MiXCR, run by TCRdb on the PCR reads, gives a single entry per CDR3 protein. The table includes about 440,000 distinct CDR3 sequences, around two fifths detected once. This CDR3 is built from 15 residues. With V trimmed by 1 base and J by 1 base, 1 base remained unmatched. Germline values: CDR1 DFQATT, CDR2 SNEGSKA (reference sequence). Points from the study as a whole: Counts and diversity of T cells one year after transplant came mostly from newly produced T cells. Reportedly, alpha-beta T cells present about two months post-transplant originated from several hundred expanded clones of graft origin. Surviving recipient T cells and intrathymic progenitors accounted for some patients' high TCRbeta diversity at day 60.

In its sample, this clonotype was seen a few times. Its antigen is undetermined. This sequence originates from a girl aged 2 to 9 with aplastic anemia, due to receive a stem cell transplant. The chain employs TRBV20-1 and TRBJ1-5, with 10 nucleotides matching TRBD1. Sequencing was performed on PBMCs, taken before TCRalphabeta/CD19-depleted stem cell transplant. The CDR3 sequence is CSARATGGSNQPQHF. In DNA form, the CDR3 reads TGCAGTGCTAGAGCGACAGGGGGCAGCAATCAGCCCCAGCATTTT.